Listed here are 9 T cell receptor beta chains from one sample, sequenced in a study of vaccination and CD4 T cells after COVID-19. Sequenced with the Oncomine TCR Beta short-read assay was DNA taken from cultured CD4+ T cells. TCRdb analysed the PCR reads with MiXCR anew, one entry per CDR3 protein. This sample has 8,500 to 13,000 distinct CDR3 sequences, with 55% to 70% found just once. These TCRs' antigens remain unknown. Treatment reported: approximately 10-day PBMC culture with coronavirus spike peptide pools or control peptides (ViraFEST assay). Sequenced material: CD4+ T cells from blood, cultured in vitro. The receptor set was obtained from a human donor who had recovered from COVID-19.

This clonotype was seen more than once but under ten times. CDR3 DNA: TGTGCCAGTAGTTCACTACAGGGGGCTTTCTTT. Translation: CASSSLQGAFF. This sequence joins TRBV19 and TRBJ1-1; 7 nucleotides align to TRBD1. This CDR3 has 11 amino acids. V shed 5 bases and J 11 bases; nucleotides not matched to a gene: 5. Germline CDR1 and CDR2: LNHDA and SQIVND (reference sequence).

Only a few counts were recorded for this clonotype. Germline is not matched at one junction end, which may reflect a read error. V usage is TRBV5-1 and J usage is TRBJ1-2; D is possibly TRBD1 (6 bases). The CDR3 runs 14 residues. CDR1 is SGHRS and CDR2 is YFSETQ in the germline V gene. In DNA, the CDR3 is TGCGCCAGCAGCTTGGCCTTGGGGCGACAGGACTCTTACTTC. Protein product: CASSLALGRQDSYF.

The chain uses TRBV6-2 or TRBV6-3 and TRBJ1-1; D not resolved. V dropped 6 bases and J dropped 0 bases, with 14 bases sitting between them. The germline V gene has CDR1 MNHEY and CDR2 SVGEGT. The CDR3 totals 15 residues. The DNA of the CDR3 is TGTGCCAGCAGCCCCCGGGTGGGCCTGAACACTGAAGCTTTCTTT. Protein: CASSPRVGLNTEAFF.

Only a few counts were recorded for this clonotype. V is TRBV10-3 and J is TRBJ1-5; perhaps TRBD1 as D (6 bases). This CDR3 spans 15 amino acids. The ends were cut back, 9 bases at V and 3 bases at J, with 18 bases in the middle. Germline values: CDR1 ENHRY, CDR2 SYGVKD. The chain's CDR3 is CAICRDPGANQPQHF. In nucleotides, the CDR3 is TGTGCCATTTGCCGTGATCCGGGGGCCAATCAGCCCCAGCATTTT.

CDR3 sequence reads: CANGPGGHPNTDTQYF. DNA of the CDR3: TGTGCCAACGGGCCGGGGGGCCACCCAAATACAGATACGCAGTATTTT. J is TRBJ2-3 and V is TRBV10-3; D is possibly TRBD2 (7 bases). The germline V gene encodes CDR1 ENHRY and CDR2 SYGVKD. The CDR3 sequence is 16 residues long. Trimming shortened V by 10 bases and J by 3 bases, and 23 bases separated the two germline ends.

The rearrangement joins TRBV6-1 to TRBJ1-3; 7 nucleotides agree with TRBD1. V trimming: 8 bases; J trimming: 3 bases; junction bases outside the gene matches: 4. The germline V gene has CDR1 MNHNS and CDR2 SASEGT. The CDR3 totals 13 residues. CDR3 DNA: TGTGCCAGCCAGGGGGGGCTTGGAAACACCATATATTTT. The encoded protein is CASQGGLGNTIYF.

This clonotype has a handful of counts. The chain couples TRBV20-1 to TRBJ1-2; possibly TRBD1 for D (5 bases). V dropped 3 bases and J dropped 8 bases, with 16 bases sitting between them. This CDR3 is 13 amino acids long. CDR1 is DFQATT, CDR2 SNEGSKA, per germline (reference sequence). DNA for the CDR3: TGCAGTGCTAGCCTCGGGACGGGAGAAGGCTACACCTTC. This sequence encodes CSASLGTGEGYTF.

J is TRBJ1-1 and V is TRBV20-1; D is undetermined. Looked up from germline, CDR1 is DFQATT and CDR2 is SNEGSKA (reference sequence). CDR3 length: 12 residues. The V and J ends lost 6 bases and 1 base respectively, with 9 bases between them. The CDR3: CSAGNTNTEAFF. Written as DNA, the CDR3 is TGCAGTGCAGGAAATACGAACACTGAAGCTTTCTTT.

This clonotype occurred once. The chain recombines TRBV5-1 with TRBJ1-1, with D perhaps TRBD1 (6 bases). The CDR3 is 16 residues long. Germline V lookup: CDR1 SGHRS, CDR2 YFSETQ. Trimming took 3 bases from V and 0 from J, leaving 15 bases between them. CDR3 nucleotide sequence: TGCGCCAGCAGCTCCGACAGGCCAAACATGAACACTGAAGCTTTCTTT. It specifies CASSSDRPNMNTEAFF.